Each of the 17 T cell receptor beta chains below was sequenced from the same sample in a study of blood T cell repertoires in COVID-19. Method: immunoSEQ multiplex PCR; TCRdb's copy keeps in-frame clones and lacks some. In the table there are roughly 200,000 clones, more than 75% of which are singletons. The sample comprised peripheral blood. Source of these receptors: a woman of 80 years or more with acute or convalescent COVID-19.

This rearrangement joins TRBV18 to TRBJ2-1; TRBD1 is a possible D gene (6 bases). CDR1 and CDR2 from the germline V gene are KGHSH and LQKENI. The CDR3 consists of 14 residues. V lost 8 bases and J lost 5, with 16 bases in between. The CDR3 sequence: CASQDRRINNEQFF. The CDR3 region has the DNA TGTGCCAGCCAAGACAGGAGGATAAACAATGAGCAGTTCTTC.

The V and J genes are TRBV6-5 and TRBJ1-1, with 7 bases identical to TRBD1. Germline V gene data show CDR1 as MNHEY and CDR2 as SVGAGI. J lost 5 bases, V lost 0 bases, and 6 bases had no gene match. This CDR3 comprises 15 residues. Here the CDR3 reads CASSYSDRAGTEAFF. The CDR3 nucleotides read TGTGCCAGCAGTTACTCCGACAGGGCTGGAACTGAAGCTTTCTTT.

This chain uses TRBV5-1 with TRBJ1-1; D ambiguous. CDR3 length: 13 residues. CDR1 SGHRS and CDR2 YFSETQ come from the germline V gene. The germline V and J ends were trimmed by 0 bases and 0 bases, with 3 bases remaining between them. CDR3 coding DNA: TGCGCCAGCAGCTTGGGAGTGAACACTGAAGCTTTCTTT. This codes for CASSLGVNTEAFF.

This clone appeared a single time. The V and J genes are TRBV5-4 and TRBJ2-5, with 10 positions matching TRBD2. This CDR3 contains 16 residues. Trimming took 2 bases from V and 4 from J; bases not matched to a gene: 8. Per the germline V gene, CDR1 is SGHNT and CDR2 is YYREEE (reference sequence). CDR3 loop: CASSFSSGRVGETQYF. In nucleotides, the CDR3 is TGTGCCAGCAGCTTCTCTAGCGGGAGAGTTGGAGAGACCCAGTACTTC.

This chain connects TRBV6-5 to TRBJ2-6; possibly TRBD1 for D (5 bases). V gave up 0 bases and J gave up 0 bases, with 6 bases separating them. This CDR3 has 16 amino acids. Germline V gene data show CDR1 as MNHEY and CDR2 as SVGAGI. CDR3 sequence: CASSYSGLSGANVLTF. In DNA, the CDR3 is TGTGCCAGCAGTTACTCGGGGCTCTCTGGGGCCAACGTCCTGACTTTC.

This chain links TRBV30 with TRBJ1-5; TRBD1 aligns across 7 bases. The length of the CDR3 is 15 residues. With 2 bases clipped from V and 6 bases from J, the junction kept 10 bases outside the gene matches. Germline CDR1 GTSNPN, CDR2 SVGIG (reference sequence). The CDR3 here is CAWSTTTGIGQPQHF. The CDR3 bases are TGTGCCTGGAGTACGACGACAGGGATAGGTCAGCCCCAGCATTTT.

This chain's CDR3 is CASSIAGPSYNEQFF. The CDR3 coding sequence is TGTGCCAGCAGTATAGCGGGCCCCTCCTACAATGAGCAGTTCTTC. This chain joins TRBV27 and TRBJ2-1; 7 nucleotides line up with TRBD2. V shed 5 bases and J 0 bases; nucleotides not matched to a gene: 4. The CDR3 loop spans 15 amino acids. Germline V gene lookup returns CDR1 MNHEY and CDR2 SMNVEV (reference sequence).

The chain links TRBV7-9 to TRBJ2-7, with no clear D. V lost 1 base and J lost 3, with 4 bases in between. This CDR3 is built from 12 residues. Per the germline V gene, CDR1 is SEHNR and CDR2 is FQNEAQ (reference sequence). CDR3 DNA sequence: TGTGCCAGCAGCTTAGGAGTCTACGAGCAGTACTTC. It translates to CASSLGVYEQYF.

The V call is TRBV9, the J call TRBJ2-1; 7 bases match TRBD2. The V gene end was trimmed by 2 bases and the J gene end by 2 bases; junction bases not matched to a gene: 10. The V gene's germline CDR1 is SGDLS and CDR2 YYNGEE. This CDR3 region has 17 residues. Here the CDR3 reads CASSVSSSLAAYNEQFF. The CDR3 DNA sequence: TGTGCCAGCAGCGTCTCCTCCTCGCTAGCGGCCTACAATGAGCAGTTCTTC. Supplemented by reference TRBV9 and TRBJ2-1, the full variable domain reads DSGVTQTPKHLITATGQRVTLRCSPRSGDLSVYWYQQSLDQGLQFLIQYYNGEERAKGNILERFSAQQFPDLHSELNLSSLELGDSALYFCASSVSSSLAAYNEQFFGPGTRLTVL.

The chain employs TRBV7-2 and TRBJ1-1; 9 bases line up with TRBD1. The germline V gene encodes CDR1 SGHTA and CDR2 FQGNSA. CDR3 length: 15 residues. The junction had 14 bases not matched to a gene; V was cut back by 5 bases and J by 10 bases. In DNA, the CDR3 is TGTGCCAGCAGCCCTGGACAGGGGATGGGGAGGGGAGCTTTCTTT. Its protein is CASSPGQGMGRGAFF.

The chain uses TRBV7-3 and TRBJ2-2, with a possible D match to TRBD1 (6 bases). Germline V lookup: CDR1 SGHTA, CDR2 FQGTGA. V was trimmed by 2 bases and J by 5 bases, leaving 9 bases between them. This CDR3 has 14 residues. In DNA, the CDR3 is TGTGCCAGCAGCTTACAAAGGGGGACCGGGGAGCTGTTTTTT. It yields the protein CASSLQRGTGELFF.

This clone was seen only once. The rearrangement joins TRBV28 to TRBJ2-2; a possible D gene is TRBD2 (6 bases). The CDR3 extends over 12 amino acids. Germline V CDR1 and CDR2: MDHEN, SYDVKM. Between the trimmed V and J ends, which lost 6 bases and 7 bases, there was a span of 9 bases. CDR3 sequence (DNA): TGTGCCAGCAGATCTAGCGTCGGGGAGCTGTTTTTT. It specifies CASRSSVGELFF.

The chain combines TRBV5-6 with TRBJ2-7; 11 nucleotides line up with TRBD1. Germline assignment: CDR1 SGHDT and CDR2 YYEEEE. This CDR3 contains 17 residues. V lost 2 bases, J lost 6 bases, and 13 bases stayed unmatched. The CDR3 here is CASSFRGRGTGGREQYF. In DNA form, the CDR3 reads TGTGCCAGCAGCTTTAGAGGAAGAGGGACAGGGGGTCGCGAGCAGTACTTC. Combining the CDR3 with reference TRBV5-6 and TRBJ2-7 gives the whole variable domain DAGVTQSPTHLIKTRGQQVTLRCSPKSGHDTVSWYQQALGQGPQFIFQYYEEEERQRGNFPDRFSGHQFPNYSSELNVNALLLGDSALYLCASSFRGRGTGGREQYFGPGTRLTVT.

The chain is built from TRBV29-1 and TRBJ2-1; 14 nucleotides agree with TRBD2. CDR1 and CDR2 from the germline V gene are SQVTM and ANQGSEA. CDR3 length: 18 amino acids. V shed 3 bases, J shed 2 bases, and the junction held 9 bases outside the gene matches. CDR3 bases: TGCAGCGTTGACCCGACTAGCGGGAGGGTAAGAACCTACAATGAGCAGTTCTTC. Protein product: CSVDPTSGRVRTYNEQFF.

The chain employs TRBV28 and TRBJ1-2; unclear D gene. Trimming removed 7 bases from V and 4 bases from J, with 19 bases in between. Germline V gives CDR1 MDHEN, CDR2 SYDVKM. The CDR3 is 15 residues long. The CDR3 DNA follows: TGTGCCAGCACTGCCCTCCGGTCCCCTTTCTATGGCTACACCTTC. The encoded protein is CASTALRSPFYGYTF.

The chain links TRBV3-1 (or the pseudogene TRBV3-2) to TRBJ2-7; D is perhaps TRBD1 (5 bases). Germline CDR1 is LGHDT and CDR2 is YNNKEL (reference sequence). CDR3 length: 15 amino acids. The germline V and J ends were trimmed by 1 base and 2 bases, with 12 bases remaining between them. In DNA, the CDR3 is TGTGCCAGCAGCCAAGCCCGGACACCCGCCTACGAGCAGTACTTC. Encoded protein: CASSQARTPAYEQYF.

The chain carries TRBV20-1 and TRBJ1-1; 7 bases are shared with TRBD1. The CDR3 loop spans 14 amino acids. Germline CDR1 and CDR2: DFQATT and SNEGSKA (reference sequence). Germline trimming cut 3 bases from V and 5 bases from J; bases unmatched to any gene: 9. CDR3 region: CSASLVTGQTEAFF. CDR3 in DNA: TGCAGTGCTAGTTTGGTGACAGGGCAGACTGAAGCTTTCTTT.